The sequence of this TCR beta chain was determined in a study of blood T cell repertoires in COVID-19 (TCRdb year 2020). About the study as a whole: Collaborator samples came from the United States, Italy and Spain and covered acute and convalescent phases of COVID-19. The prospective study material was composed of cDNA or gDNA derived from T cells, B-cell-depleted T cells, or PBMCs. The sample metadata nearly always contained a de-identified subject ID, COVID-19 status, age in years and sex. A freely available public database, intended as a resource for researchers studying the immune response to SARS-CoV-2, is where the repertoires were released. The samples were drawn from two sources: the first 160 participants of the ongoing ImmuneRACE study, and 1,254 subjects contributed by 6 global collaborators. Where available, HLA class I and class II types were taken from metadata supplied by the sample provider and were not determined by assay-based typing. Subjects who had been exposed to COVID-19, were actively infected with it, or had recovered from it provided the deeply sampled blood TCRbeta repertoires that made up the dataset.

Comment on this clone: It lacks a known antigen. Base quality data are lacking; no much larger clone is found one base away.

Study-level results and caveats: The amount of clinical and demographic metadata varied by source and participant and was provided uncurated.

In Seattle, one collaborating source enrolled patients while the infection was active and tracked those patients longitudinally over the course of disease. Each collaborating institution followed its own protocols to collect whole blood in K2EDTA tubes. For TCRbeta analysis, collaborators shipped samples as frozen whole blood, isolated PBMCs, or DNA extracted from either of those sample types. TCRbeta CDR3 regions were amplified from genomic DNA by means of the immunoSEQ Assay, a bias-controlled multiplex PCR. In the original analysis: The number of nucleated cells in each sample was estimated by amplification of reference gene primers within the assay. To quantify the absolute abundance of each unique TCRbeta CDR3 rearrangement, sequence reads were collapsed and filtered. For each sample, productive Simpson clonality was calculated by taking the square root of Simpson's diversity index across productive rearrangements. The table comes from immuneACCESS by way of TCRdb, which keeps in-frame sequences with V and J called. Part of the clones is missing from these tables; in studies checked, under half for an unresolved V gene and the rest for unknown reasons. V and J calls and clone size are copied from that table; D and trimming were computed from the DNA. Present in this sample are hundreds of thousands of clones, approximately 92% of which were seen just once. Jointly, the top ten make up around 0.92% of the sample.

The CDR3, from cysteine to phenylalanine, totals 15 residues. Here the CDR3 DNA is all that survives: 45 bases in frame from base 1. For CDR1 and CDR2, the germline V gene lists SGHTA and FQGNSA. Trimming leaves V shorter by 5 bases and J shorter by 5 bases, with the junction holding 8 bases beyond the gene matches. The rearranged chain carries TRBV7-2 and TRBJ2-5, with TRBD2 matching 10 junction bases. The origin of this receptor is a man aged 18 to 29 with COVID-19, enrolled during active disease. The source material was peripheral blood. This receptor has the CDR3 CASSPLAGDAETQYF. Read as DNA, the sequence is TGTGCCAGCAGCCCGCTAGCGGGAGACGCGGAGACCCAGTACTTC.